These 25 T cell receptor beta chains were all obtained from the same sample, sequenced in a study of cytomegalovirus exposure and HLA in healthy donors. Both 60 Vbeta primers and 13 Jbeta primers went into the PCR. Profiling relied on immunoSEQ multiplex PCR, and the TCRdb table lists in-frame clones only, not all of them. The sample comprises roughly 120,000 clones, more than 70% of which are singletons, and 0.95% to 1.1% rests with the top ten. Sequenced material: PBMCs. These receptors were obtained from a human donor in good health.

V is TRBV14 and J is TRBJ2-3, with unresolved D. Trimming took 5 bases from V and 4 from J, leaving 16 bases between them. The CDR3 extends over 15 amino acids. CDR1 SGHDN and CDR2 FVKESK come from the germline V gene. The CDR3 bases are TGTGCCAGCAGCTCCCTAGGCGAGCCCCCAGATACGCAGTATTTT. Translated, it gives CASSSLGEPPDTQYF. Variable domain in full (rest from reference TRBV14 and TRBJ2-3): EAGVTQFPSHSVIEKGQTVTLRCDPISGHDNLYWYRRVMGKEIKFLLHFVKESKQDESGMPNNRFLAERTGGTYSTLKVQPAELEDSGVYFCASSSLGEPPDTQYFGPGTRLTVL.

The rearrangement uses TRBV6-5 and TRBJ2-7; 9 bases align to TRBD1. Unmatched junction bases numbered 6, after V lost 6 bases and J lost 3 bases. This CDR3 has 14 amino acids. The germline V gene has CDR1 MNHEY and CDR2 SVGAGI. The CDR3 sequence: CASSPGQGGYEQYF. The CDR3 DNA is TGTGCCAGCAGCCCGGGACAGGGAGGCTACGAGCAGTACTTC.

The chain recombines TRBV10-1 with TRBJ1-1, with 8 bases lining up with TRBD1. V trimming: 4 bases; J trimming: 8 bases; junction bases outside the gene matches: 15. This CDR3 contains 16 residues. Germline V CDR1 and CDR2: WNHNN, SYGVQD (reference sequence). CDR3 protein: CASSAIRQGRGSEAFF. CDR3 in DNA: TGCGCCAGCAGTGCCATACGACAGGGGAGGGGATCCGAAGCTTTCTTT.

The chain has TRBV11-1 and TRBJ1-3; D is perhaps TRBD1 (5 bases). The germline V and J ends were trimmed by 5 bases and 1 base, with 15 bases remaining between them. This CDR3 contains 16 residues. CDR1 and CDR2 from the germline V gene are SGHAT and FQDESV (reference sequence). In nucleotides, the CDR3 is TGTGCCAGCAGCCGCAATTGGGGCAGGTCTGGAAACACCATATATTTT. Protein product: CASSRNWGRSGNTIYF.

The DNA of the CDR3 is TGTGCCAGCAGCGGGAGTGAGACCCAGTACTTC. This codes for CASSGSETQYF. The J gene is TRBJ2-5, the V gene TRBV5-6, with a weak D call TRBD2 (5 bases). The CDR3 is 11 amino acids. Germline CDR1 is SGHDT and CDR2 is YYEEEE. Trimming took off 4 bases at V and 5 bases at J, with 6 bases between the two ends.

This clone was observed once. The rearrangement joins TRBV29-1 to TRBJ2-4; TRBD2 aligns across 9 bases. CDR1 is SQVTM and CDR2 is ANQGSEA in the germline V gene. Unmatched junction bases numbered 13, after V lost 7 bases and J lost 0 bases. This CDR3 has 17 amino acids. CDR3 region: CSAQARGGGVAKNIQYF. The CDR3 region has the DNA TGCAGCGCCCAAGCCAGGGGCGGGGGGGTAGCCAAAAACATTCAGTACTTC.

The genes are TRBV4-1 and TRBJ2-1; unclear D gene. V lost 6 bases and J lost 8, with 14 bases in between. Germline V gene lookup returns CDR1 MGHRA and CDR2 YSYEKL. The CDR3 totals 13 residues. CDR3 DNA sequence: TGCGCCAGCAGTCACCCGGGTGTCGATGAGCAGTTCTTC. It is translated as CASSHPGVDEQFF.

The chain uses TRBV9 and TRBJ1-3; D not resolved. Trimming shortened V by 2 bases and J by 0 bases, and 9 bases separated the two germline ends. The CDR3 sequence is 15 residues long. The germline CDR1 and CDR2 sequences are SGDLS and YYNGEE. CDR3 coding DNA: TGTGCCAGCAGCGTTGGCGGAAACTCTGGAAACACCATATATTTT. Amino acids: CASSVGGNSGNTIYF.

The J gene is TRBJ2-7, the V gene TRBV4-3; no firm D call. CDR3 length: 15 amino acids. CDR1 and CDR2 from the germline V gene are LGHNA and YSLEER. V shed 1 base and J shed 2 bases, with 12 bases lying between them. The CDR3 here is CASSQGAMSTYEQYF. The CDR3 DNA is TGCGCCAGCAGCCAAGGGGCTATGTCTACCTACGAGCAGTACTTC.

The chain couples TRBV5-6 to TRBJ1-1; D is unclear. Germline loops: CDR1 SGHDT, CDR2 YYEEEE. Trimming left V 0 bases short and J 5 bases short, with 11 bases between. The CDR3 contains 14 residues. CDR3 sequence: CASSLGGRGTEAFF. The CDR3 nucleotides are TGTGCCAGCAGCTTGGGAGGGCGCGGTACTGAAGCTTTCTTT.

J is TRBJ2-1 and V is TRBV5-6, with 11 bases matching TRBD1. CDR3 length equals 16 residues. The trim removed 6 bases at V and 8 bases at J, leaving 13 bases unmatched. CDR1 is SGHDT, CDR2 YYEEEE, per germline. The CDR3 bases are TGTGCCAGCACCCTCGAATCCGGGACAGGGGGATATGAGCAGTTCTTC. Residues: CASTLESGTGGYEQFF.

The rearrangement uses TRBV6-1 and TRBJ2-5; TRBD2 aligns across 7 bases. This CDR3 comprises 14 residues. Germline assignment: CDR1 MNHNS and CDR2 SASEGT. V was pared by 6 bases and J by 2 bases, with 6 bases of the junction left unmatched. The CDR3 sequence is CASSLPGGQETQYF. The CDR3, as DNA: TGTGCCAGCAGCCTCCCGGGGGGACAAGAGACCCAGTACTTC.

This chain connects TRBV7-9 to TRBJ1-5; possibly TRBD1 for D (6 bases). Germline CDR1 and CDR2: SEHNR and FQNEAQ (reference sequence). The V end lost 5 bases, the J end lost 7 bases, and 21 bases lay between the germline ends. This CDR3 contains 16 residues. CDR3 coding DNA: TGTGCCAGCAGCGCTTCGACAGGTCCCTCATGGCAGCCCCAGCATTTT. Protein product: CASSASTGPSWQPQHF.

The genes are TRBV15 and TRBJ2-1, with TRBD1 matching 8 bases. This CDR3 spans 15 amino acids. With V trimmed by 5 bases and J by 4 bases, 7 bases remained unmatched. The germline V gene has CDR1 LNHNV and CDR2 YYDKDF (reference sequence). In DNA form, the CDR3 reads TGTGCCACCAGCTACCGACAGGGGCTATACAATGAGCAGTTCTTC. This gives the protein CATSYRQGLYNEQFF.

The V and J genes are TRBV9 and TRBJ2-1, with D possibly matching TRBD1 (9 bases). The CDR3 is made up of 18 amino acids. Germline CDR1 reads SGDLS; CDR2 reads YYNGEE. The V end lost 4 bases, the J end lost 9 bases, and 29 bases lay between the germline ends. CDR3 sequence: CASSSLGGGTGRIGEQFF. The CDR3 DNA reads TGTGCCAGCAGCTCCCTCGGGGGGGGGACAGGGCGGATAGGTGAGCAGTTCTTC.

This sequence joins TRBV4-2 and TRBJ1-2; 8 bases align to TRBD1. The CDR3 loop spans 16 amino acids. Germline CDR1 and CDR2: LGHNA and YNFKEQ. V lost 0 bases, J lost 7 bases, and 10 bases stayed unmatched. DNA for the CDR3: TGTGCCAGCAGCCAAGACAGGGGGCAGGGCGCTAGTGGCTACACCTTC. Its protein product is CASSQDRGQGASGYTF.

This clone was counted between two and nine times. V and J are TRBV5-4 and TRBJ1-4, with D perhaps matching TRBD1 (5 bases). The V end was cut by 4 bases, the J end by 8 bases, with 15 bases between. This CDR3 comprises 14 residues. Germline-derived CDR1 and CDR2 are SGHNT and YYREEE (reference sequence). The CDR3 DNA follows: TGTGCCAGCAGCCTCGGGGGGGTGAGGGAAAAACTGTTTTTT. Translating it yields CASSLGGVREKLFF.

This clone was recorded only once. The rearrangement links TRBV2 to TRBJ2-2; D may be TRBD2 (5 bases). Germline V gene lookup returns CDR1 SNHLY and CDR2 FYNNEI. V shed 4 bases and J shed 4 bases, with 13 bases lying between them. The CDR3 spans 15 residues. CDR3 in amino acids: CASSAGILSTGELFF. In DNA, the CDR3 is TGTGCCAGCAGTGCGGGGATTTTAAGCACCGGGGAGCTGTTTTTT.

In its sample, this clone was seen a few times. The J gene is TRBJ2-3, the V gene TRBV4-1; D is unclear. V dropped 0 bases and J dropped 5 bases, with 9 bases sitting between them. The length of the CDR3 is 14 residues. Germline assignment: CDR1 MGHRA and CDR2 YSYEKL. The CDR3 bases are TGCGCCAGCAGCCAAGAAGGAGACGGAGATACGCAGTATTTT. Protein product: CASSQEGDGDTQYF.

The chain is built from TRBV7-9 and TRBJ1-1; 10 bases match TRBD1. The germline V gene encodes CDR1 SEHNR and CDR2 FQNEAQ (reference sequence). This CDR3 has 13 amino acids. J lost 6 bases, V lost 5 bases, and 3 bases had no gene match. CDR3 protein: CASSRDRGSEAFF. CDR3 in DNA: TGTGCCAGCAGCCGGGACAGGGGTTCTGAAGCTTTCTTT.

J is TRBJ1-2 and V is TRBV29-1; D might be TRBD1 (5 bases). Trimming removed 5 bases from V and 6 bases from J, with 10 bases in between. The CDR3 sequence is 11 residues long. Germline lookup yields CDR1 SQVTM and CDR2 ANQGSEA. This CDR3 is CSVWTGDGYTF. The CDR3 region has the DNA TGCAGCGTTTGGACGGGGGATGGCTACACCTTC.

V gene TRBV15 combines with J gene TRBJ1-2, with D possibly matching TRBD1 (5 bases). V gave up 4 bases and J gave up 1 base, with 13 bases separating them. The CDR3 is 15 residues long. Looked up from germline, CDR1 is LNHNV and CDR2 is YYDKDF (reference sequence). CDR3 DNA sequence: TGTGCCACCAGCATAGGGGCAGGTTTTAACTATGGCTACACCTTC. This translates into CATSIGAGFNYGYTF.

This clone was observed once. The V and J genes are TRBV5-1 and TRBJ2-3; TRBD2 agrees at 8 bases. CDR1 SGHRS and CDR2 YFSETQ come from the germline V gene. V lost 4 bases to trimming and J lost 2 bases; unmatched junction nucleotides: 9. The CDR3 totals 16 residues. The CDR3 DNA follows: TGCGCCAGCAGCCCGAATCCCGGGGGGGCCACAGATACGCAGTATTTT. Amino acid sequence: CASSPNPGGATDTQYF.

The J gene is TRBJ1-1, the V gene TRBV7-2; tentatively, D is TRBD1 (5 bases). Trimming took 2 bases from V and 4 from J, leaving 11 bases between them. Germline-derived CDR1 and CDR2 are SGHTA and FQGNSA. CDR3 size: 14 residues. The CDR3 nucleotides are TGTGCCAGCAGCTTAAGGCAGGGAGGCACTGAAGCTTTCTTT. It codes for CASSLRQGGTEAFF.

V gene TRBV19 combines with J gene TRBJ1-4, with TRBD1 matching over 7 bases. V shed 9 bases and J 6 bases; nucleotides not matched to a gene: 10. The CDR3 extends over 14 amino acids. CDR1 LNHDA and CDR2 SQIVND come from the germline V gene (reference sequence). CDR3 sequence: CASRGRGQDEKLFF. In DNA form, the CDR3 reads TGTGCCAGCAGAGGGCGCGGACAGGATGAAAAACTGTTTTTT.